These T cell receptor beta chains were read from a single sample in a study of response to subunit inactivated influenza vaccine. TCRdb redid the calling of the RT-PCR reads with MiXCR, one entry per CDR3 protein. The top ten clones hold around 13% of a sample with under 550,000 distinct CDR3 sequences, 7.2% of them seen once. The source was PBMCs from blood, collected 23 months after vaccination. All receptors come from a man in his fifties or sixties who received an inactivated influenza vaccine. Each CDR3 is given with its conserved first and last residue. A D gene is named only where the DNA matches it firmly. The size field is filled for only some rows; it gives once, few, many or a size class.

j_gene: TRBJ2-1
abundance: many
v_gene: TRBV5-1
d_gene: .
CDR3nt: TGCGCCAGCAGCTTGCCCGAGATCAATGAGCAGTTCTTC
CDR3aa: CASSLPEINEQFF

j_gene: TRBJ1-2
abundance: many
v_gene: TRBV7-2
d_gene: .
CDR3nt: TGTGCCAGCAGCCCGGGACCAGGGCCTGGCTACACCTTC
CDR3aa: CASSPGPGPGYTF

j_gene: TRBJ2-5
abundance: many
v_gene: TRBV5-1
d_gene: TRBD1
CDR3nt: TGCGCCAGCAGCTACCCGGACAGGGGAGAGACCCAGTACTTC
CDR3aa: CASSYPDRGETQYF

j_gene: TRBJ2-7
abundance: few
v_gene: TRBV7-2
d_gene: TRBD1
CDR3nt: TGTGCCAGCAGCTTATCCGGGACAGAGACGTACGAGCAGTACTTC
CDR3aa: CASSLSGTETYEQYF

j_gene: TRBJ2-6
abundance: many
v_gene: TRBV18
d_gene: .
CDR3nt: TGTGCCAGCTCAGGCCTCGTTTTGGGACCGCCTGGGGCCAACGTCCTGACTTTC
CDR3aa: CASSGLVLGPPGANVLTF

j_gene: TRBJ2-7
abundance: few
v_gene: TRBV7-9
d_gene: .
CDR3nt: TGTGCCAGCAGGGGCCCCCTCGAATTCCAGCAGTACTTC
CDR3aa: CASRGPLEFQQYF

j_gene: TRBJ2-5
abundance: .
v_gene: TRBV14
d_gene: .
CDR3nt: TGTGCCAGCAGCGCGGGCTTAGAGACCCAGTACTTC
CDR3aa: CASSAGLETQYF

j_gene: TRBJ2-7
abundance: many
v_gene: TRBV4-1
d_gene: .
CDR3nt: TGCGCCAGCAGCCAAGATAAGGGCGGCAGGGGCTCCTACGAGCAGTACTTC
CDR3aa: CASSQDKGGRGSYEQYF

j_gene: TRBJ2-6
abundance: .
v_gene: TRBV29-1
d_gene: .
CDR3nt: TGCAGCGTTGGTACCGTCACTCGCTCTGGGGCCAACGTCCTGACTTTC
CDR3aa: CSVGTVTRSGANVLTF

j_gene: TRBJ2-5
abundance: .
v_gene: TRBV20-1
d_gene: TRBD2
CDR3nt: TGCAGTGCTTTACTAGCGGGGAAAGAGACCCAGTACTTC
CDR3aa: CSALLAGKETQYF

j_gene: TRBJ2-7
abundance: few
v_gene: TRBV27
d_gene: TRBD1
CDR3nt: TGTGCCAGCAGTTTCCTGGGACAGGGGGCTGGCGAGCAGTACTTC
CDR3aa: CASSFLGQGAGEQYF

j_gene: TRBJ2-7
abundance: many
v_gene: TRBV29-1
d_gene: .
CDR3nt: TGCAGCGCCTGGGGCCAGTCCCTCTACGAGCAGTACTTC
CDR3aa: CSAWGQSLYEQYF

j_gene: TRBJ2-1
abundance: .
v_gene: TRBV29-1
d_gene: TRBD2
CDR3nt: TGCAGCGTTGAAAGCGTTGAGGAGACTAGCCACAATGAGCAGTTCTTC
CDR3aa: CSVESVEETSHNEQFF

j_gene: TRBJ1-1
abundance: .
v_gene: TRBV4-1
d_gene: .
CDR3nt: TGCGCCAGCAGCCAAGATCTGATGAACTCTGAAGCTTTCTTT
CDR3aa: CASSQDLMNSEAFF

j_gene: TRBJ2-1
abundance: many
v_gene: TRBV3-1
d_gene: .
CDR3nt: TGTGCCAGCAGCCCGGCTAGCGTATCCTACAATGAGCAGTTCTTC
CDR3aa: CASSPASVSYNEQFF

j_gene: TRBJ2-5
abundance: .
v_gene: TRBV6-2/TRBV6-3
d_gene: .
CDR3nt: TGTGCCAGCAGGGAAGAGACCCAGTACTTC
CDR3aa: CASREETQYF

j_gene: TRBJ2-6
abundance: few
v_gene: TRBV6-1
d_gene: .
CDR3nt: TGTGCCAGCAGAACCTCGGGGATCTACTCTGGGGCCAACGTCCTGACTTTC
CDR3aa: CASRTSGIYSGANVLTF

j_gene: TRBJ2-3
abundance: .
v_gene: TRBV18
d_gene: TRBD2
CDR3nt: TGTGCCAGCTCACCCTGGACTAGCGGGGGGAGCACAGATACGCAGTATTTT
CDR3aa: CASSPWTSGGSTDTQYF

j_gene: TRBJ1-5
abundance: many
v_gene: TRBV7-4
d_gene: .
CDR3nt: TGTGCCAGCAGCCGAGGGAGAGGGAGTCTGGGCAATCAGCCCCAGCATTTT
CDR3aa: CASSRGRGSLGNQPQHF

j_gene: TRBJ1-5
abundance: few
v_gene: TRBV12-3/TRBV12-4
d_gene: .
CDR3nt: TGTGCCAGCAGTTACAGGGCTAGTCAGCCCCAGCATTTT
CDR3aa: CASSYRASQPQHF

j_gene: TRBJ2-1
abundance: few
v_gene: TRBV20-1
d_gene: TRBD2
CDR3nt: TGCAGTGCCACCTCTTTAACGGGGGGGCGCAATGAGCAGTTCTTC
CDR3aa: CSATSLTGGRNEQFF

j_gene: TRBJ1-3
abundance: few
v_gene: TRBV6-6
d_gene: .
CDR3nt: TGTGCCAGCAGCCACCCCGAGGGGTACACCATATATTTT
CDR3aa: CASSHPEGYTIYF

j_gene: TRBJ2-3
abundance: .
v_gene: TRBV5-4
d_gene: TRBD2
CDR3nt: TGTGCCAGCAGTCCTGACACTAGCGGGGGCACAGATACGCAGTATTTT
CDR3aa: CASSPDTSGGTDTQYF

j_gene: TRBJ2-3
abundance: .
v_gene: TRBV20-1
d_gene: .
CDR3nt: TGCAGTGCCGGACCTAGCGACAGCACAGATACGCAGTATTTT
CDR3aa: CSAGPSDSTDTQYF

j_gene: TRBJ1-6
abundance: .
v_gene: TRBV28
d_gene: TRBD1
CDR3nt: TGTGCCAGCAGATCCGGGATAGGACAGGCCTATAATTCACCCCTCCACTTT
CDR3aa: CASRSGIGQAYNSPLHF

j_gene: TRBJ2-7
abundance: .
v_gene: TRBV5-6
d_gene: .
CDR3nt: TGTGCCAGCAGCTCGGACAATCGCGAGCAGTACTTC
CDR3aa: CASSSDNREQYF

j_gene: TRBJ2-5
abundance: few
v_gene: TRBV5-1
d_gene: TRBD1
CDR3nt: TGCGCCAGCAACGGACAGGGGATGCAGACCCAGTACTTC
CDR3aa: CASNGQGMQTQYF

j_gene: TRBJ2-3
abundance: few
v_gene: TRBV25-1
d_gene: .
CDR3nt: TGTGCCAGCAGTGCTCAGGGACCTCTCCGCACAGATACGCAGTATTTT
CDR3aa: CASSAQGPLRTDTQYF

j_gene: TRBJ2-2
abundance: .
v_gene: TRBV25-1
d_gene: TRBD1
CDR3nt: TGTGCCAGCAGTGAATATGGGTGGAGGACAGGCGGAAACACCGGGGAGCTGTTTTTT
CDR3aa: CASSEYGWRTGGNTGELFF

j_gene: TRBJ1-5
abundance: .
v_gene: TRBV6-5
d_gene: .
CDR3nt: TGTGCCAGCAGTTACAACAACAATCATCCCCAGCATTTT
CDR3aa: CASSYNNNHPQHF

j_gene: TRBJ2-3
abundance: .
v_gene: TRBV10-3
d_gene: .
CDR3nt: TGTGCCATGAGCAAAGGGAGCACAGATACGCAGTATTTT
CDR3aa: CAMSKGSTDTQYF

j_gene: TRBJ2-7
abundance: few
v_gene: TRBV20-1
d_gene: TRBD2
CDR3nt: TGCGGCGCCGGACTAGCAGAAGCCTACGAGCAGTACTTC
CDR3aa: CGAGLAEAYEQYF

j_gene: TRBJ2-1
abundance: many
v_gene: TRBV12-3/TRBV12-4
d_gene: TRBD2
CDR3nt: TGTGCCAGCAGCTTCACAGGGACTAGCGGGAGTTATGAGCAGTTCTTC
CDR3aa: CASSFTGTSGSYEQFF

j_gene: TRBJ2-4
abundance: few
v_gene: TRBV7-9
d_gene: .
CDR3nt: TGTGCCAGCAGCGGGAACGACGGGACGAACATTCAGTACTTC
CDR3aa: CASSGNDGTNIQYF

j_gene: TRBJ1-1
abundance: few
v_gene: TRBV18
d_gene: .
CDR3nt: TGTGCCAGCTCCGGCGGACAGTCCACTGAAGCTTTCTTT
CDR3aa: CASSGGQSTEAFF

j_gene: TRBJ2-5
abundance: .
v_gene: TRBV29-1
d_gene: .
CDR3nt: TGCAGCGTTGATCAGTTTCAAGAGACCCAGTACTTC
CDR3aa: CSVDQFQETQYF

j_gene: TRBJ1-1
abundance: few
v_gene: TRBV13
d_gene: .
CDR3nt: TGTGCCAGCAGCTTATCCCCAGGGGCCGATGAAGCTTTCTTT
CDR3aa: CASSLSPGADEAFF

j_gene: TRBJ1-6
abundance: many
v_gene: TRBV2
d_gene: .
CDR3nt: TGTGCCAGCAGCTTGGGGGGGTCGAAGGTGTCTTCACCCCTCCACTTT
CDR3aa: CASSLGGSKVSSPLHF

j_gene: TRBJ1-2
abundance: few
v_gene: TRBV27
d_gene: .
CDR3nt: TGTGCCAGCTCATCAATCTGGGGGGCGTCTAGCCACACCTTC
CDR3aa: CASSSIWGASSHTF

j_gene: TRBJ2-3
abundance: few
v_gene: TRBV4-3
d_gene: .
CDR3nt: TGCGCCAGCAGCCAAGAGCTCGCATGGCAAAGCACAGATACGCAGTATTTT
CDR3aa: CASSQELAWQSTDTQYF

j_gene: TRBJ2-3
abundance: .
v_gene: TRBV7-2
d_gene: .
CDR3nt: TGTGCCAGCAGCTTAGGGACCTATGGTGCAGATACGCAGTATTTT
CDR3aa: CASSLGTYGADTQYF

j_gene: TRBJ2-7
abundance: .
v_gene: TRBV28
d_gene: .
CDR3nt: TGTGCCAGCAGTTTAGGCTCGGGGGACGAGCAGTACTTC
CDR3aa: CASSLGSGDEQYF

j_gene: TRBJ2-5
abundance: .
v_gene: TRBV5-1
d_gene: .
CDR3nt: TGCGCCAGCAGCTTCGGGGGTTGGCAAGAGACCCAGTACTTC
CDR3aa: CASSFGGWQETQYF